Listed below are T cell receptor beta chains from one sample, sequenced in a study of blood T cell repertoires in COVID-19. The repertoire was sequenced with immunoSEQ multiplex PCR; TCRdb's copy has only in-frame clones and lacks some. The sample yields 130,000 to 150,000 clones, 84% seen once. The sample taken for sequencing was peripheral blood. The receptors stem from a human donor in a cohort sampled during active COVID-19. Both conserved end residues are part of each CDR3. A D gene is named only where the DNA matches it firmly. Clone size is stated in some rows and not others, as once, few, many or a class when expanded.

CDR3 DNA: TGTGCCAGCAGCTCACGGACAGCCCTCTCCTACGAGCAGTACTTC; CDR3 protein: CASSSRTALSYEQYF; V gene: TRBV3-1/TRBV3-2; clone size: many; J gene: TRBJ2-7; D gene: -
CDR3 DNA: TGCAGTGCTAGTATGCGGACAGCCGATAGCAATCAGCCCCAGCATTTT; CDR3 protein: CSASMRTADSNQPQHF; V gene: TRBV20-1; clone size: -; J gene: TRBJ1-5; D gene: -
CDR3 DNA: TGTGCCAGCAATGGACAGATTTCCTACGAGCAGTACTTC; CDR3 protein: CASNGQISYEQYF; V gene: TRBV2; clone size: -; J gene: TRBJ2-7; D gene: -
CDR3 DNA: TGTGCCACCAGTGACCCGACAGGGGGAGAGACCCAGTACTTC; CDR3 protein: CATSDPTGGETQYF; V gene: TRBV24-1; clone size: -; J gene: TRBJ2-5; D gene: TRBD1
CDR3 DNA: TGTGCCAGCAGCTCCTGGGGCAGCGGGGACACCATATATTTT; CDR3 protein: CASSSWGSGDTIYF; V gene: TRBV7-2; clone size: -; J gene: TRBJ1-3; D gene: -
CDR3 DNA: TGTGCCAGCAGCCAGGCCGGGACAGGGAATTCACCCCTCCACTTT; CDR3 protein: CASSQAGTGNSPLHF; V gene: TRBV3-1/TRBV3-2; clone size: -; J gene: TRBJ1-6; D gene: TRBD1
CDR3 DNA: TGTGCCAGCAGCTTAGGGGACAGGGCCGGCGAGCAGTACTTC; CDR3 protein: CASSLGDRAGEQYF; V gene: TRBV11-2; clone size: -; J gene: TRBJ2-7; D gene: TRBD1
CDR3 DNA: TGTGCCAGTAGTAGAGGGGGCACCACAGGTAATCAGCCCCAGCATTTT; CDR3 protein: CASSRGGTTGNQPQHF; V gene: TRBV19; clone size: -; J gene: TRBJ1-5; D gene: TRBD1
CDR3 DNA: TGTGCCAGCAGCTTTTCCCGGGACAGCAACTATGGCTACACCTTC; CDR3 protein: CASSFSRDSNYGYTF; V gene: TRBV7-2; clone size: -; J gene: TRBJ1-2; D gene: TRBD1
CDR3 DNA: TGTGCCAGCAGCTCGGGACAGGGTTATTATGGCTACACCTTC; CDR3 protein: CASSSGQGYYGYTF; V gene: TRBV6-5; clone size: -; J gene: TRBJ1-2; D gene: TRBD1
CDR3 DNA: TGTGCCAGCAGTTACTCGAACCGGGTCGATCCAGCTTTCTTT; CDR3 protein: CASSYSNRVDPAFF; V gene: TRBV6-2/TRBV6-3; clone size: -; J gene: TRBJ1-1; D gene: -
CDR3 DNA: TGTGCCAGCAGCTTGGGGACTTACGAGCAGTACTTC; CDR3 protein: CASSLGTYEQYF; V gene: TRBV7-2; clone size: -; J gene: TRBJ2-7; D gene: -
CDR3 DNA: TGTGCCAGCAGCACCGGACTAGCGGGGGGGAGCACAGATACGCAGTATTTT; CDR3 protein: CASSTGLAGGSTDTQYF; V gene: TRBV11-2; clone size: -; J gene: TRBJ2-3; D gene: TRBD2
CDR3 DNA: TGTGCCAGCAGTGAGGCAGAGAGGCATGGCTACACCTTC; CDR3 protein: CASSEAERHGYTF; V gene: TRBV6-2/TRBV6-3; clone size: -; J gene: TRBJ1-2; D gene: -
CDR3 DNA: TGTGCCAGCAGTTACGGGGCTAGCGGGGGCCTACTAACCCAGTACTTC; CDR3 protein: CASSYGASGGLLTQYF; V gene: TRBV6-2/TRBV6-3; clone size: -; J gene: TRBJ2-5; D gene: TRBD2
CDR3 DNA: TGTGCCAGCAGTGCCCAGGACAGGGGAGGAAACACTGAAGCTTTCTTT; CDR3 protein: CASSAQDRGGNTEAFF; V gene: TRBV2; clone size: -; J gene: TRBJ1-1; D gene: TRBD1
CDR3 DNA: TGTGCCAGCAGGAATCCCAGGGACAGACAAGAGACCCAGTACTTC; CDR3 protein: CASRNPRDRQETQYF; V gene: TRBV28; clone size: once; J gene: TRBJ2-5; D gene: TRBD1
CDR3 DNA: TGTGCCAGCTCATCGGGACAGGGAGGTGAAAAACTGTTTTTT; CDR3 protein: CASSSGQGGEKLFF; V gene: TRBV18; clone size: -; J gene: TRBJ1-4; D gene: TRBD1
CDR3 DNA: TGTGCCAGCAGCTCGGGACTGATCTCTGGAAACACCATATATTTT; CDR3 protein: CASSSGLISGNTIYF; V gene: TRBV5-8; clone size: -; J gene: TRBJ1-3; D gene: -
CDR3 DNA: TGTGCCAGCAGCTTGAAATCTAGCGGGGGGTCCAGGACCGGGGAGCTGTTTTTT; CDR3 protein: CASSLKSSGGSRTGELFF; V gene: TRBV5-4; clone size: -; J gene: TRBJ2-2; D gene: TRBD2
CDR3 DNA: TGTGCCGCCCGGGACAGGGGGCGTGAAGATACGCAGTATTTT; CDR3 protein: CAARDRGREDTQYF; V gene: TRBV19; clone size: few; J gene: TRBJ2-3; D gene: TRBD1
CDR3 DNA: TGTGCCACCAGGCGGGACAGGGGGTCGTACACTGAAGCTTTCTTT; CDR3 protein: CATRRDRGSYTEAFF; V gene: TRBV24-1; clone size: few; J gene: TRBJ1-1; D gene: TRBD1